Each of the 9 T cell receptor beta chains below was sequenced from the same sample in a study of CD8 T cells in Susac syndrome. Roughly 0.45 to 1 ug RNA was reverse transcribed with random hexamers. TCRdb processed the immunoSEQ multiplex PCR reads anew with MiXCR; each CDR3 protein has one entry. The sample records more than 150,000 distinct CDR3 sequences, around 95% being singletons. The sequencing sample was made of CD4+ T cells from PBMCs. These TCRs come from a human donor with Susac syndrome.

This clonotype was observed a single time. This rearrangement joins TRBV30 to TRBJ2-2; tentative D call: TRBD2 (7 bases). This CDR3 is 14 amino acids long. Germline V gene sequence: CDR1 GTSNPN, CDR2 SVGIG (reference sequence). With 5 bases removed from V and 4 bases from J, the gap between germline ends came to 14 bases. CDR3 sequence reads: CAWYTGRATGELFF. The DNA for the CDR3 is TGTGCCTGGTATACAGGGAGGGCCACCGGGGAGCTGTTTTTT. The variable domain in full, with the rest retrieved from reference TRBV30 and TRBJ2-2, is SQTIHQWPATLVQPVGSPLSLECTVEGTSNPNLYWYRQAAGRGLQLLFYSVGIGQISSEVPQNLSASRPQDRQFILSSKKLLLSDSGFYLCAWYTGRATGELFFGEGSRLTVL.

The V call is TRBV28, the J call TRBJ1-5; D gene ambiguous. Per the germline V gene, CDR1 is MDHEN and CDR2 is SYDVKM. The CDR3 runs 15 residues. Trimming took off 3 bases at V and 2 bases at J, with 11 bases between the two ends. This CDR3 is CASSLDDAGNQPQHF. DNA for the CDR3: TGTGCCAGCAGTTTGGACGACGCCGGCAATCAGCCCCAGCATTTT.

The rearrangement joins TRBV9 to TRBJ2-5, with a possible D match to TRBD1 (6 bases). CDR3 length equals 16 residues. The germline CDR1 and CDR2 sequences are SGDLS and YYNGEE. V was shortened by 3 bases and J by 4 bases, with 19 bases between the two germline ends. This CDR3 is CASSARLGMGAETQYF. The CDR3 DNA follows: TGTGCCAGCAGCGCTCGACTGGGGATGGGGGCAGAGACCCAGTACTTC.

This chain uses TRBV6-2 or TRBV6-3 with TRBJ2-7; 7 bases are shared with TRBD1. After removal of 4 bases from V and 2 bases from J, the junction contained 8 bases not matched to a gene. Per germline, CDR1 MNHEY and CDR2 SVGEGT. The CDR3 contains 15 residues. The CDR3 DNA is TGTGCCAGCAGTTCGACAGGGACAGCAACCTACGAGCAGTACTTC. This translates into CASSSTGTATYEQYF.

V gene TRBV29-1 combines with J gene TRBJ1-2; D ambiguous. The germline gives CDR1 SQVTM, CDR2 ANQGSEA. CDR3 length equals 13 residues. Trimming stripped 7 bases from V and 1 base from J, with 13 bases between. Here the CDR3 DNA reads TGCAGCGCTCTTTGGAGCGGTAACTATGGCTACACCTTC. Translation: CSALWSGNYGYTF.

This chain links TRBV20-1 with TRBJ1-1; TRBD1 might be the D (6 bases). This CDR3 spans 11 amino acids. V lost 6 bases to trimming and J lost 8 bases, with 13 bases between them. CDR1 is DFQATT, CDR2 SNEGSKA, per germline (reference sequence). This chain's CDR3 is CSANTGMEAFF. CDR3 bases: TGCAGTGCCAATACAGGGATGGAAGCTTTCTTT.

V gene TRBV20-1 combines with J gene TRBJ1-1; no reliable D call. CDR3 size: 12 residues. In germline, CDR1 is DFQATT, CDR2 SNEGSKA (reference sequence). Deletions cut 5 bases from V and 5 bases from J, with 12 bases between. The CDR3 loop reads CSALPGWTEAFF. Here the CDR3 DNA reads TGCAGTGCTCTCCCTGGGTGGACTGAAGCTTTCTTT.

This chain links TRBV9 with TRBJ2-7, with TRBD2 matching 8 bases. Germline trimming cut 0 bases from V and 3 bases from J; bases unmatched to any gene: 8. Per germline, CDR1 SGDLS and CDR2 YYNGEE. The CDR3 contains 16 residues. The CDR3 coding sequence is TGTGCCAGCAGCGTAGGACTAGCGCAAACTCTCTACGAGCAGTACTTC. Protein: CASSVGLAQTLYEQYF.

The J gene is TRBJ1-1, the V gene TRBV5-1, with 11 bases matching TRBD1. The CDR3 runs 16 residues. Trimming removed 0 bases from V and 5 bases from J; junction bases left unmatched: 6. In germline, CDR1 is SGHRS, CDR2 YFSETQ. In DNA, the CDR3 is TGCGCCAGCAGCTTGGGTGGGACAGGGGGTTCGACTGAAGCTTTCTTT. Its protein is CASSLGGTGGSTEAFF.